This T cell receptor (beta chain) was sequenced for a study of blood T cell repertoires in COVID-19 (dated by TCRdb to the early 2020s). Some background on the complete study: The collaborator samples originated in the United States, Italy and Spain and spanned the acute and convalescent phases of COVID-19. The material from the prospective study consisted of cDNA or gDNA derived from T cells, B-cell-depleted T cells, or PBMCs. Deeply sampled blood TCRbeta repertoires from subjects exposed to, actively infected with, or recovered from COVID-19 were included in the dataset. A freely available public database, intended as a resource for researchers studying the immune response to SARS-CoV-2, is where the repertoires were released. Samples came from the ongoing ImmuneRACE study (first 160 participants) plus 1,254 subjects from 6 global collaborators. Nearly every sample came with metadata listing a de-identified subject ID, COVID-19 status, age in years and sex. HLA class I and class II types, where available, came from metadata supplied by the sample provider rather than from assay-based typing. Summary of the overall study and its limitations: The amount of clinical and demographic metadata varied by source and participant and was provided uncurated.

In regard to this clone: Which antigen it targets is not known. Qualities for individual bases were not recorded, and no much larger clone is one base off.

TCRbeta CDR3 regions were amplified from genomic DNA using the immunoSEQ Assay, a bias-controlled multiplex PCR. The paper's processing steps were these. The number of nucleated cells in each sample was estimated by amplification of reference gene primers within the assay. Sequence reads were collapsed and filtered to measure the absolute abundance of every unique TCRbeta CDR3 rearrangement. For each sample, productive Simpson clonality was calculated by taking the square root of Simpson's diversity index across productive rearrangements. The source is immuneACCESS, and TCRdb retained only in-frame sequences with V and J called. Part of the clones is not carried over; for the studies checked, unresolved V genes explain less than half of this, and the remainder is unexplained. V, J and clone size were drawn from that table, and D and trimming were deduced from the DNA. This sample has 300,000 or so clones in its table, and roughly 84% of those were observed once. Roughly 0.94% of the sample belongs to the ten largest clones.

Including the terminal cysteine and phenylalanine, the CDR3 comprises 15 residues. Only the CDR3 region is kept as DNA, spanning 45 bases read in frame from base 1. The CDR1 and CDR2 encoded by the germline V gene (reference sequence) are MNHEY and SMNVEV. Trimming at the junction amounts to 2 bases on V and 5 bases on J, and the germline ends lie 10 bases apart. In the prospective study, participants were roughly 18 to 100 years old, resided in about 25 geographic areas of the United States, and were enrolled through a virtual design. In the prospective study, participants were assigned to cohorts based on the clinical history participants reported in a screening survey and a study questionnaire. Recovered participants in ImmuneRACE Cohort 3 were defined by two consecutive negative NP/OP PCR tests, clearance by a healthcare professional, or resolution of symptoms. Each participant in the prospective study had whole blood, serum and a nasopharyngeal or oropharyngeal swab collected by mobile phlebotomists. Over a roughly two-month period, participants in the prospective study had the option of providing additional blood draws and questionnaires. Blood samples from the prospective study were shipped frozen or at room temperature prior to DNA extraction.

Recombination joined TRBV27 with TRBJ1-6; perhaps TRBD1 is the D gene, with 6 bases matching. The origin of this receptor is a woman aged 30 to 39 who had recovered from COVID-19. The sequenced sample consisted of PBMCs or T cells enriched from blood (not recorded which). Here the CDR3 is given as CASSLKGHNNSPLHF. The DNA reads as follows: TGTGCCAGCAGTTTAAAGGGACACAATAATTCACCCCTCCACTTT.